The TCR beta chain described here comes from a study of CD8 T cells in Susac syndrome. RNA, at roughly 0.45 to 1 ug, was reverse transcribed with random hexamers. TCRdb reanalysed the immunoSEQ multiplex PCR reads using MiXCR and keeps one entry per CDR3 protein. The table lists 250,000 to 300,000 distinct CDR3 sequences, approximately 81% of them singletons. The CDR3 extends over 15 amino acids. The ends lost 3 bases at V and 3 bases at J; junction bases unmatched: 11. CDR1 DFQATT and CDR2 SNEGSKA come from the germline V gene (reference sequence). The sequence derives from a human donor with multiple sclerosis. The sample was CD8+ T cells from PBMCs. This sequence joins TRBV20-1 and TRBJ2-7; TRBD1 aligns across 7 bases. In DNA, the CDR3 is TGCAGTGCTAGTGATCAGGGGGACGTCCGCTACGAGCAGTACTTC. It is translated as CSASDQGDVRYEQYF.